This is a list of T cell receptor beta chains from one sample in a study of CD8 T cells in seronegative destructive rheumatoid arthritis. TCRdb's copy holds only in-frame clones and misses some; the assay was immunoSEQ multiplex PCR. The table has under 15,000 clones, around four fifths seen once. The sequenced sample was CD8+ T cells from blood. These receptors were obtained from a woman between 30 and 55 years old with seronegative destructive rheumatoid arthritis. The CDR3 runs from the conserved cysteine through the conserved F or W. D genes are given only for firm matches.

v_gene	len	j_gene	d_gene	CDR3aa
TRBV29-1	12	TRBJ1-2	.	CSVAREGYGYTF
TRBV28	14	TRBJ2-5	.	CASSWVEGRETQYF
TRBV11-2	15	TRBJ2-7	.	CASSLIGSSGSEQYF
TRBV19	16	TRBJ2-1	TRBD2	CASGTSGVFSYNEQFF
TRBV27	13	TRBJ1-1	.	CASSSRGYPEAFF
TRBV27	16	TRBJ2-1	TRBD2	CASSSLLAGGNNEQFF
TRBV9	13	TRBJ1-1	.	CASSAGGGQGAFF
TRBV6-1	15	TRBJ2-3	TRBD2	CASSETSGGADTQYF
TRBV27	13	TRBJ1-1	.	CASSLFGGTEAFF
TRBV6-5	14	TRBJ1-4	.	CASRNYATNEKLFF
TRBV4-1	14	TRBJ2-2	TRBD1	CASSHYDRVGELFF
TRBV2	15	TRBJ2-5	TRBD2	CASSFSGGAGETQYF
TRBV4-1	16	TRBJ2-3	.	CASSQVLDSSTDTQYF
TRBV7-2	13	TRBJ2-7	.	CASSLDPLYEQYF
TRBV27	14	TRBJ1-6	.	CASSPRGFNSPLHF
TRBV6-4	15	TRBJ2-5	.	CASSEGAGTLETQYF